Shown below are 27 T cell receptor beta chains from a single sample sequenced in a study of human T cells and chemical hapten exposure. Documented time point: pre-sensitization, week 0. Described treatment: therapeutic diphenylcyclopropenone sensitization with weekly scalp DPC. TCRdb re-called the RACE reads with MiXCR, one entry per CDR3 protein. The sample lists about 350,000 distinct CDR3 sequences; about 5.4% were seen once. The source material was whole blood, sampled in connection with sensitization to the hapten diphenylcyclopropenone (DPC). These TCRs come from a woman aged 18-29 years with alopecia areata. Some clones in this sample may be carry-over from other donors' samples.

On this clonotype itself: A read error may be the cause here, since a much bigger clone is one base away. V is TRBV12-3 or TRBV12-4 and J is TRBJ2-1; D is possibly TRBD1 (7 bases). The CDR3 is made up of 17 amino acids. This CDR3 is CASTFTRGRFLYNEQLF. CDR3 nucleotides: TGTGCCAGCACCTTCACCAGGGGGAGGTTTTTATACAATGAGCAGTTATTC.

This clonotype was seen a handful of times. The rearrangement uses TRBV29-1 and TRBJ2-4; 14 bases align to TRBD2. Germline V gene data show CDR1 as SQVTM and CDR2 as ANQGSEA. With 6 bases clipped from V and 9 bases from J, the junction kept 10 bases outside the gene matches. The CDR3 contains 15 residues. CDR3 sequence (DNA): TGCAGCGTGATGGGACTAGCGGGGGATTCCGCCATTCAGTACTTC. This sequence encodes CSVMGLAGDSAIQYF.

This clonotype has at least ten counts. This chain joins TRBV20-1 and TRBJ1-1; D remains unclear. Germline V gives CDR1 DFQATT, CDR2 SNEGSKA (reference sequence). The V gene lost 2 bases and the J gene lost 3 bases, with 10 bases spanning the gap. This CDR3 has 13 residues. The CDR3 protein is CSARLRPDTEAFF. The CDR3 coding sequence is TGCAGTGCTAGACTCCGTCCTGACACTGAAGCTTTCTTT.

V gene TRBV12-3 or TRBV12-4 combines with J gene TRBJ1-2; 11 nucleotides align to TRBD1. CDR3 size: 12 residues. V shed 7 bases, J shed 6 bases, and the junction held 1 base outside the gene matches. CDR3 DNA: TGTGCCAGCACGGACAGGGGGCATGGCTACACCTTC. Translated, it gives CASTDRGHGYTF.

This clonotype was seen a handful of times. The chain couples TRBV5-6 to TRBJ2-3; 7 bases fit TRBD2. The CDR3 has 16 amino acids. Germline trimming cut 2 bases from V and 1 base from J; bases unmatched to any gene: 7. The germline gives CDR1 SGHDT, CDR2 YYEEEE. CDR3 nucleotides: TGTGCCAGCAGCTTCCTCTTTGCGGGGGGCACAGATACGCAGTATTTT. Its protein product is CASSFLFAGGTDTQYF.

There are a few counts of this clonotype. This chain joins TRBV5-5 and TRBJ1-2; D is unresolved. The ends were cut back, 4 bases at V and 6 bases at J, with 16 bases in the middle. The CDR3 covers 14 residues. CDR1 SGHKS and CDR2 YYEKEE come from the germline V gene (reference sequence). The CDR3 sequence is CASSPPPPGNGYTF. The CDR3 nucleotides are TGTGCCAGCAGCCCTCCTCCCCCGGGAAATGGCTACACCTTC. Variable domain in full (rest from reference TRBV5-5 and TRBJ1-2): DAGVTQSPTHLIKTRGQQVTLRCSPISGHKSVSWYQQVLGQGPQFIFQYYEKEERGRGNFPDRFSARQFPNYSSELNVNALLLGDSALYLCASSPPPPGNGYTFGSGTRLTVV.

The rearrangement joins TRBV24-1 to TRBJ2-1; the match to TRBD1 covers 9 bases. Germline loops: CDR1 KGHDR, CDR2 SFDVKD. Unmatched junction bases numbered 7, after V lost 3 bases and J lost 8 bases. CDR3 length: 15 amino acids. The CDR3 sequence is CATSDPQDRGHEQFF. CDR3 nucleotide sequence: TGTGCCACCAGTGATCCCCAGGACAGGGGACATGAGCAGTTCTTC.

This chain uses TRBV19 with TRBJ1-5; D may be TRBD1 (5 bases). Trimming removed 7 bases at V and 6 bases at J, with 13 bases between. This CDR3 comprises 13 residues. Germline CDR1 LNHDA, CDR2 SQIVND (reference sequence). The CDR3 spells CASNSWQGQPQHF. DNA for the CDR3: TGTGCCAGTAACTCTTGGCAGGGTCAGCCCCAGCATTTT.

On this clonotype: A much larger clone differs by one base, so this may be a read error. The J gene is TRBJ2-7, the V gene TRBV6-5; D not resolved. From germline, CDR1 is MNHEY and CDR2 SVGAGI. V lost 8 bases to trimming and J lost 5 bases, with 22 bases between them. The length of the CDR3 is 15 residues. CDR3 sequence reads: CASGPLWPGSHEQYF. Here the CDR3 DNA reads TGTGCCAGCGGTCCCCTCTGGCCCGGGTCCCACGAGCAGTACTTC.

The chain links TRBV6-2 or TRBV6-3 to TRBJ2-4, with 12 bases aligning to TRBD2. The CDR3 covers 18 residues. The germline V gene encodes CDR1 MNHEY and CDR2 SVGEGT. The V gene end was trimmed by 2 bases and the J gene end by 3 bases; junction bases not matched to a gene: 8. The DNA of the CDR3 is TGTGCCAGCAGTTACAGGCTACTAGCGGGGGGCGTCAAAAACATTCAGTACTTC. Amino acids: CASSYRLLAGGVKNIQYF.

This clonotype has more than one count but fewer than ten. A junction end diverges from the germline sequence, so it may reflect a read error. V usage is TRBV10-2 and J usage is TRBJ1-2; no definite D call. This CDR3 is 15 amino acids long. The germline V gene has CDR1 WSHSY and CDR2 SAAADI. The CDR3 reads CASSEWAKRNYGYTF. The CDR3 DNA reads as TGCGCCAGCAGCGAGTGGGCCAAACGGAACTATGGCTACACCTTC.

This clonotype has just a few counts. The rearrangement joins TRBV6-5 to TRBJ2-7; D might be TRBD1 (5 bases). V shed 5 bases and J shed 0 bases, with 14 bases lying between them. This CDR3 region has 15 residues. Germline lookup yields CDR1 MNHEY and CDR2 SVGAGI. The CDR3 bases are TGTGCCAGCAGTACCCGACAGCTGAGCTCCTACGAGCAGTACTTC. Protein sequence: CASSTRQLSSYEQYF.

This clonotype has a count of ten or more. The genes are TRBV20-1 and TRBJ2-7; TRBD2 agrees at 9 bases. There are 13 residues in the CDR3. The germline gives CDR1 DFQATT, CDR2 SNEGSKA (reference sequence). V lost 6 bases, J lost 2 bases, and 5 bases stayed unmatched. The CDR3 reads CSARTSETYEQYF. The CDR3 DNA sequence: TGCAGTGCCCGGACTAGCGAAACCTACGAGCAGTACTTC.

This clonotype was seen a handful of times. This chain connects TRBV5-1 to TRBJ2-4; D unclear. The CDR3 consists of 14 residues. V gave up 4 bases and J gave up 0 bases, with 8 bases separating them. Germline V gives CDR1 SGHRS, CDR2 YFSETQ. The CDR3 nucleotides are TGCGCCAGCAGCCAGAATCAAGCCAAAAACATTCAGTACTTC. It codes for CASSQNQAKNIQYF. The full variable domain, in which reference TRBV5-1 and TRBJ2-4 provide the parts outside the CDR3, is KAGVTQTPRYLIKTRGQQVTLSCSPISGHRSVSWYQQTPGQGLQFLFEYFSETQRNKGNFPGRFSGRQFSNSRSEMNVSTLELGDSALYLCASSQNQAKNIQYFGAGTRLSVL.

V and J are TRBV6-5 and TRBJ2-4, with 7 nucleotides matching TRBD1. V lost 0 bases to trimming and J lost 8 bases; unmatched junction nucleotides: 7. The CDR3 covers 15 residues. Germline CDR1 MNHEY, CDR2 SVGAGI. The CDR3 protein is CASSYSGTDRDIQYF. CDR3 sequence (DNA): TGTGCCAGCAGTTACTCGGGGACAGATAGAGACATTCAGTACTTC.

V and J are TRBV27 and TRBJ2-5, with D maybe TRBD2 (5 bases). The CDR3 is 15 residues long. Trimming took 8 bases from V and 4 from J, leaving 20 bases between them. The germline gives CDR1 MNHEY, CDR2 SMNVEV (reference sequence). CDR3 coding DNA: TGTGCCAGCGTTGGAGAAAGCGAGGGTGGAGAGACCCAGTACTTC. Translated: CASVGESEGGETQYF.

This clonotype was seen ten or more times. The chain links TRBV7-2 to TRBJ1-1; 9 nucleotides line up with TRBD1. Germline CDR1 is SGHTA and CDR2 is FQGNSA. V gave up 4 bases and J gave up 9 bases; unmatched junction bases: 3. The CDR3 is 12 amino acids. Here the CDR3 reads CASSSGQGKAFF. CDR3 DNA: TGTGCCAGCAGCTCGGGACAGGGAAAAGCTTTCTTT. Variable domain in full (rest from reference TRBV7-2 and TRBJ1-1): GAGVSQSPSNKVTEKGKDVELRCDPISGHTALYWYRQSLGQGLEFLIYFQGNSAPDKSGLPSDRFSAERTGGSVSTLTIQRTQQEDSAVYLCASSSGQGKAFFGQGTRLTVV.

The V call is TRBV7-2, the J call TRBJ2-7; the D gene could be TRBD1 or TRBD2 (5 bases each). CDR1 is SGHTA and CDR2 is FQGNSA in the germline V gene. V lost 4 bases, J lost 7 bases, and 17 bases lay in between. There are 14 residues in the CDR3. The CDR3 sequence is CASSSGTFGGEQYF. CDR3 sequence (DNA): TGTGCCAGCAGCTCGGGGACCTTTGGGGGTGAGCAGTACTTC.

This clonotype was detected only a few times. The chain uses TRBV4-1 and TRBJ1-1; unclear D gene. In germline, CDR1 is MGHRA, CDR2 YSYEKL. This CDR3 has 18 amino acids. Deletions cut 0 bases from V and 0 bases from J, with 17 bases between. CDR3 DNA sequence: TGCGCCAGCAGCCAAGAACGTGATGTCGCGGGTCTGAACACTGAAGCTTTCTTT. This encodes CASSQERDVAGLNTEAFF.

This clonotype was detected ten times or more. This rearrangement joins TRBV7-2 to TRBJ2-7; 7 bases fit TRBD2. Germline V lookup: CDR1 SGHTA, CDR2 FQGNSA. The CDR3 runs 16 residues. The ends lost 4 bases at V and 7 bases at J; junction bases unmatched: 16. CDR3: CASSSSGSVALGEQYF. Written as DNA, the CDR3 is TGTGCCAGCAGCTCTAGCGGTTCCGTTGCATTGGGTGAGCAGTACTTC.

This clonotype was counted many times. The V and J genes are TRBV9 and TRBJ1-4, with no clear D. The CDR3 totals 15 residues. V lost 4 bases, J lost 0 bases, and 10 bases lay in between. Per the germline V gene, CDR1 is SGDLS and CDR2 is YYNGEE. This chain's CDR3 is CASSPRWATNEKLFF. CDR3 bases: TGTGCCAGCAGCCCCCGGTGGGCAACTAATGAAAAACTGTTTTTT. The full variable domain, its missing parts supplied by reference TRBV9 and TRBJ1-4, is DSGVTQTPKHLITATGQRVTLRCSPRSGDLSVYWYQQSLDQGLQFLIQYYNGEERAKGNILERFSAQQFPDLHSELNLSSLELGDSALYFCASSPRWATNEKLFFGSGTQLSVL.

This clonotype was counted at least ten times. The chain joins TRBV18 to TRBJ2-1; D possibly corresponds to TRBD1 (8 bases). CDR1 and CDR2 (germline): KGHSH, LQKENI. Trimming left V 4 bases short and J 4 bases short, with 17 bases between. The CDR3 has 16 residues. The CDR3 region has the DNA TGTGCCAGCTCACTGAAGACAGGGGAGGGGTACAATGAGCAGTTCTTC. Translating it yields CASSLKTGEGYNEQFF.

In the case of this clonotype: A much larger clone differs by one base, so this may be a read error. The chain combines TRBV7-8 with TRBJ1-2; 8 bases agree with TRBD1. This CDR3 has 15 amino acids. Germline CDR1 SGHVS, CDR2 FQNEAQ. The CDR3 sequence: CASSSHRGRLAGYAF. Written as DNA, the CDR3 is TGTGCCAGCAGCTCCCACAGGGGGAGGCTTGCTGGCTACGCCTTC.

In this sample, this clonotype turned up a few times. CDR3 nucleotide sequence: TGTGCCAGCAGTTTTCGGGGGGATTCACCCCTCCACTTT. Protein sequence: CASSFRGDSPLHF. The V gene is TRBV12-3 or TRBV12-4, the J gene TRBJ1-6; D is possibly TRBD1 (5 bases). With 3 bases removed from V and 8 bases from J, the gap between germline ends came to 8 bases. There are 13 residues in the CDR3.

The chain recombines TRBV12-3 or TRBV12-4 with TRBJ2-5; the D call may be TRBD1 or TRBD2 (5 bases each). V was shortened by 0 bases and J by 4 bases, with 12 bases between the two germline ends. This CDR3 has 15 amino acids. The CDR3 DNA reads TGTGCCAGCAGTTTAGCCCATCAGAGGGGAGAGACCCAGTACTTC. Translated: CASSLAHQRGETQYF.

At least ten counts were recorded for this clonotype. The chain links TRBV20-1 to TRBJ1-2, with a possible D match to TRBD1 (6 bases). Germline V gene data show CDR1 as DFQATT and CDR2 as SNEGSKA (reference sequence). CDR3 length: 13 residues. The DNA for the CDR3 is TGCAGCGGGCTCCGGGACAATGGTCATGGCTACACCTTC. Translating gives CSGLRDNGHGYTF.

This clonotype occurred a few times. This chain links TRBV6-2 or TRBV6-3 with TRBJ2-7, with TRBD2 as a possible D gene (5 bases). V was trimmed by 2 bases and J by 3 bases, leaving 20 bases between them. The CDR3 covers 17 residues. CDR1 is MNHEY, CDR2 SVGEGT, per germline. The CDR3 loop reads CASSYGPRGYDSYEQYF. The CDR3, as DNA: TGTGCCAGCAGTTACGGCCCACGAGGGTACGATAGCTACGAGCAGTACTTC.